The present T cell receptor (beta chain) was sequenced within a study of blood T cell repertoires in COVID-19. V shed 2 bases, J shed 2 bases, and the junction held 5 bases outside the gene matches. There are 15 residues in the CDR3. Germline V lookup: CDR1 SGHRS, CDR2 YFSETQ. In the original workflow: For nucleated cells, counts were estimated from reference gene primer amplification. Produced via immunoSEQ multiplex PCR; TCRdb's table is partial and in-frame only. D and trimming were read from the DNA, whereas the V and J calls and clone size are those reported in that table. Among 270,000 or so clones, approximately 89% were seen once, and the ten largest hold approximately 2.4%. Clinical histories supplied by participants themselves formed the basis of cohort assignment.

The sequence was collected from a woman aged 18 to 35 who had recovered from COVID-19. Sequenced input: PBMCs or T cells enriched from blood (not recorded which). The chain uses TRBV5-1 and TRBJ1-2; 8 bases map to TRBD1. The CDR3 region is CASSLSQGANYGYTF. CDR3 bases: TGCGCCAGCAGCTTATCCCAGGGGGCGAACTATGGCTACACCTTC.